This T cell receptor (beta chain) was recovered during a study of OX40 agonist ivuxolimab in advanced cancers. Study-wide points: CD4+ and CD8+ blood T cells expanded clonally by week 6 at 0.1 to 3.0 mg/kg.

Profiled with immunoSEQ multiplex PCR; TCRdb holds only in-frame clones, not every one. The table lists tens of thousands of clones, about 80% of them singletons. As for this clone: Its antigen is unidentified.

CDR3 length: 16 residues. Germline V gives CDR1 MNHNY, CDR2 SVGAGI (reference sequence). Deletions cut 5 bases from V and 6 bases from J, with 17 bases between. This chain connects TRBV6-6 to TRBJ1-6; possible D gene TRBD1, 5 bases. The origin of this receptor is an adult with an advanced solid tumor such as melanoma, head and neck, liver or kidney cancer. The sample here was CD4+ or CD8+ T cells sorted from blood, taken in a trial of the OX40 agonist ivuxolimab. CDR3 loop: CASSPNQGNRNSPLHF. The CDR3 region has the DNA TGTGCCAGCAGTCCCAACCAGGGTAACCGTAATTCACCCCTCCACTTT.